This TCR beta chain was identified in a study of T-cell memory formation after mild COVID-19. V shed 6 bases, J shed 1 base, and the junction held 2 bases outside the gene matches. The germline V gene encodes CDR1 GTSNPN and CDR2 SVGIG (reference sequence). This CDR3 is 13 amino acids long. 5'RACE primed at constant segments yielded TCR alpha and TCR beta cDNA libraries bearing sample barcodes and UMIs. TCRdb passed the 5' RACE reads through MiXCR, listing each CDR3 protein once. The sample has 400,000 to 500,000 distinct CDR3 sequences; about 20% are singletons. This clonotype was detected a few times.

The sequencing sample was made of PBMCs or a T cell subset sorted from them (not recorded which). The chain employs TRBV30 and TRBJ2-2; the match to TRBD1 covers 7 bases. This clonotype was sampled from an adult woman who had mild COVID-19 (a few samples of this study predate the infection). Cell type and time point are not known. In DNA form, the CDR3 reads TGTGCCTGCCGGACAGGGAACACCGGGGAGCTGTTTTTT. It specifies CACRTGNTGELFF.